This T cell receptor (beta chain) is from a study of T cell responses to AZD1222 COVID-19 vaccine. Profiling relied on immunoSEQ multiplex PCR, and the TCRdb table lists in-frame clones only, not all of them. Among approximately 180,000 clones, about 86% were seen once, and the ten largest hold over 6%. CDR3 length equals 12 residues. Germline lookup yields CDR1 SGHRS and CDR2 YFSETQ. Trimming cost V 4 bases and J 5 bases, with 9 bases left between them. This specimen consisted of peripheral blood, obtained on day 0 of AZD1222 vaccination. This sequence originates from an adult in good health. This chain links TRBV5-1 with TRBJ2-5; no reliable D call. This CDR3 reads CASSGTMETQYF. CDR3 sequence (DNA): TGCGCCAGCAGCGGAACTATGGAGACCCAGTACTTC.